The rows below give T cell receptor beta chains drawn from one sample of a study of Graves' ophthalmopathy and Graves' hyperthyroidism. From the multiplex PCR reads, TCRdb called clonotypes with MiXCR, one entry per CDR3 protein. The table has 230,000 or so distinct CDR3 sequences, roughly 50% seen once. Sequencing input: peripheral blood. The source is an adult man with Graves' ophthalmopathy. Each CDR3 is given with its conserved first and last residue. Each record gives: CDR3 length, V gene, clone size, D gene, J gene, CDR3 protein, CDR3 DNA. A D gene is named only where the DNA matches it firmly. Clone size appears in some rows only: once, few, many, or a class for an expanded clone.

cdr3_length: 13
v_call: TRBV20-1
clone_size: -
d_call: -
j_call: TRBJ2-7
cdr3_aa: CSARDPRGYEQHF
cdr3_nt: TGCAGTGCTAGAGATCCCAGGGGCTACGAGCAGCACTTC

cdr3_length: 14
v_call: TRBV2
clone_size: -
d_call: -
j_call: TRBJ2-7
cdr3_aa: CASSYMGGSYEQYF
cdr3_nt: TGTGCCAGCAGTTACATGGGCGGGTCGTACGAGCAGTACTTC

cdr3_length: 13
v_call: TRBV5-4
clone_size: -
d_call: -
j_call: TRBJ1-2
cdr3_aa: CAGSLESDYGYTF
cdr3_nt: TGTGCCGGCAGCTTGGAGTCAGACTATGGCTACACCTTC

cdr3_length: 15
v_call: TRBV7-2
clone_size: many
d_call: -
j_call: TRBJ2-7
cdr3_aa: CASSFGAGLKYEQYF
cdr3_nt: TGTGCCAGCAGCTTCGGGGCGGGATTAAAGTACGAGCAGTACTTC

cdr3_length: 14
v_call: TRBV13
clone_size: -
d_call: TRBD2
j_call: TRBJ2-7
cdr3_aa: CASSRTSARGEQYF
cdr3_nt: TGTGCCAGCAGCCGGACTAGCGCGAGGGGCGAGCAGTACTTC

cdr3_length: 16
v_call: TRBV19
clone_size: -
d_call: -
j_call: TRBJ2-6
cdr3_aa: CASCDGGNSGANVLTF
cdr3_nt: TGTGCCAGTTGCGACGGTGGGAACTCTGGGGCCAACGTCCTGACTTTC

cdr3_length: 16
v_call: TRBV25-1
clone_size: many
d_call: -
j_call: TRBJ2-3
cdr3_aa: CASSEFSGSSTDTQYF
cdr3_nt: TGTGCCAGCAGTGAGTTTTCAGGGAGTTCCACAGATACGCAGTATTTT

cdr3_length: 16
v_call: TRBV7-2
clone_size: -
d_call: -
j_call: TRBJ2-2
cdr3_aa: CASILASNVHTGELFF
cdr3_nt: TGTGCCAGCATCCTGGCTAGCAATGTACACACCGGGGAGCTGTTTTTT

cdr3_length: 13
v_call: TRBV19
clone_size: few
d_call: -
j_call: TRBJ1-5
cdr3_aa: CASSSGGVGPQHF
cdr3_nt: TGTGCCAGTAGTTCTGGAGGGGTGGGACCCCAGCATTTT

cdr3_length: 12
v_call: TRBV20-1
clone_size: -
d_call: -
j_call: TRBJ1-1
cdr3_aa: CSAPDRGTEAFF
cdr3_nt: TGCAGTGCGCCCGACCGCGGGACTGAAGCTTTCTTT

cdr3_length: 15
v_call: TRBV2
clone_size: -
d_call: -
j_call: TRBJ1-1
cdr3_aa: CASRNHRALNTEAFF
cdr3_nt: TGTGCCAGCAGAAACCACCGGGCCTTGAACACTGAAGCTTTCTTT

cdr3_length: 14
v_call: TRBV4-1
clone_size: few
d_call: TRBD1
j_call: TRBJ2-7
cdr3_aa: CASSQGGQNYEQYF
cdr3_nt: TGCGCCAGCAGCCAAGGGGGACAGAACTACGAGCAGTACTTC

cdr3_length: 13
v_call: TRBV29-1
clone_size: once
d_call: -
j_call: TRBJ1-2
cdr3_aa: CSVELVGLEGYTF
cdr3_nt: TGCAGCGTGGAGTTAGTGGGGCTGGAGGGCTACACCTTC

cdr3_length: 13
v_call: TRBV7-9
clone_size: once
d_call: -
j_call: TRBJ1-1
cdr3_aa: CGVETSGYNEAFF
cdr3_nt: TGTGGCGTAGAGACATCGGGCTACAATGAAGCTTTCTTT

cdr3_length: 17
v_call: TRBV5-6
clone_size: -
d_call: TRBD2
j_call: TRBJ2-5
cdr3_aa: CASSSGRALADQETQYF
cdr3_nt: TGTGCCAGCAGCTCGGGTCGTGCCCTAGCGGATCAAGAGACCCAGTACTTC

cdr3_length: 12
v_call: TRBV4-2
clone_size: -
d_call: -
j_call: TRBJ2-7
cdr3_aa: CASHRRSYEQYF
cdr3_nt: TGTGCCAGCCACAGACGCTCCTACGAGCAGTACTTC

cdr3_length: 13
v_call: TRBV24-1
clone_size: -
d_call: -
j_call: TRBJ2-1
cdr3_aa: CATSDPPRNEQFF
cdr3_nt: TGTGCCACCAGTGACCCGCCGAGAAATGAGCAGTTCTTC

cdr3_length: 17
v_call: TRBV6-5
clone_size: -
d_call: -
j_call: TRBJ2-5
cdr3_aa: CASSYIRGHRYQETQYF
cdr3_nt: TGTGCCAGCAGTTACATTCGGGGACACCGGTACCAAGAGACCCAGTACTTC

cdr3_length: 15
v_call: TRBV2
clone_size: many
d_call: -
j_call: TRBJ1-5
cdr3_aa: CASSEAPGSNQPQHF
cdr3_nt: TGTGCCAGCAGTGAAGCGCCGGGTAGCAATCAGCCCCAGCATTTT

cdr3_length: 15
v_call: TRBV7-3
clone_size: -
d_call: TRBD1
j_call: TRBJ2-1
cdr3_aa: CASSLAGTAYNEQFF
cdr3_nt: TGTGCCAGCAGCCTAGCAGGGACAGCGTACAATGAGCAGTTCTTC

cdr3_length: 15
v_call: TRBV24-1
clone_size: few
d_call: TRBD2
j_call: TRBJ2-5
cdr3_aa: CATSDAPGLGETQYF
cdr3_nt: TGTGCCACCAGTGATGCACCGGGACTAGGGGAGACCCAGTACTTC

cdr3_length: 14
v_call: TRBV7-8
clone_size: few
d_call: -
j_call: TRBJ1-2
cdr3_aa: CASSPEVGNYGYTF
cdr3_nt: TGTGCCAGCAGCCCCGAGGTTGGGAACTATGGCTACACCTTC

cdr3_length: 15
v_call: TRBV20-1
clone_size: -
d_call: TRBD2
j_call: TRBJ2-7
cdr3_aa: CSARDWLAGNYEQYF
cdr3_nt: TGCAGTGCTAGAGATTGGCTAGCGGGGAACTACGAGCAGTACTTC

cdr3_length: 15
v_call: TRBV7-3
clone_size: -
d_call: -
j_call: TRBJ2-2
cdr3_aa: CASSLTGGHPGELFF
cdr3_nt: TGTGCCAGCAGCTTAACGGGGGGGCATCCCGGGGAGCTGTTTTTT

cdr3_length: 17
v_call: TRBV24-1
clone_size: few
d_call: -
j_call: TRBJ2-6
cdr3_aa: CATSARQGLTGANVLTF
cdr3_nt: TGTGCCACCAGTGCCAGACAGGGACTGACTGGGGCCAACGTCCTGACTTTC

cdr3_length: 14
v_call: TRBV7-2
clone_size: -
d_call: -
j_call: TRBJ2-7
cdr3_aa: CASSLVAGPYEQYF
cdr3_nt: TGTGCCAGCAGCTTAGTGGCAGGGCCATACGAGCAGTACTTC

cdr3_length: 15
v_call: TRBV4-2
clone_size: many
d_call: TRBD1
j_call: TRBJ1-6
cdr3_aa: CASSPAGQYNSPLHF
cdr3_nt: TGTGCCAGCAGCCCAGCGGGACAGTATAATTCACCCCTCCACTTT

cdr3_length: 14
v_call: TRBV2
clone_size: few
d_call: TRBD2
j_call: TRBJ2-5
cdr3_aa: CASSRLAGPETQYF
cdr3_nt: TGTGCCAGCAGTAGACTAGCGGGACCAGAGACCCAGTACTTC

cdr3_length: 13
v_call: TRBV7-2
clone_size: -
d_call: -
j_call: TRBJ1-6
cdr3_aa: CASSFAENSPLHF
cdr3_nt: TGTGCCAGCAGCTTTGCGGAAAATTCACCCCTCCACTTT

cdr3_length: 15
v_call: TRBV19
clone_size: few
d_call: -
j_call: TRBJ1-1
cdr3_aa: CASSISGAMSTEAFF
cdr3_nt: TGTGCCAGTAGTATATCAGGCGCCATGAGCACTGAAGCTTTCTTT